What follows are 2 T cell receptor beta chains derived from one specimen sequenced in a study of T-cell reconstitution after alpha-beta-depleted transplantation in children. TCRbeta library construction was performed incorporating unique molecular identifiers. TCRdb reanalysed the PCR reads using MiXCR and keeps one entry per CDR3 protein. The data contain roughly 500,000 distinct CDR3 sequences, about 30% of them singletons. The sample in question was PBMCs from the stem cell graft donor, obtained from the stem cell graft. The receptors derive from a human donor who donated a stem cell graft to a child with aplastic anemia.

This clonotype was detected a few times. This rearrangement joins TRBV20-1 to TRBJ1-5; maybe TRBD1 (6 bases). V lost 6 bases, J lost 3 bases, and 12 bases lay in between. The germline V gene has CDR1 DFQATT and CDR2 SNEGSKA (reference sequence). This CDR3 is built from 13 residues. The CDR3: CSAWGRPNQPQHF. CDR3 sequence (DNA): TGCAGTGCCTGGGGGCGGCCCAATCAGCCCCAGCATTTT.

The chain employs TRBV9 and TRBJ2-5, with TRBD1 identical over 9 bases. Losses at the gene ends were 4 bases for V and 7 bases for J; bases not matched to a gene: 11. The V gene's germline CDR1 is SGDLS and CDR2 YYNGEE. The CDR3 totals 15 residues. CDR3 sequence reads: CASSFQEGQGTTQYF. CDR3 DNA: TGTGCCAGCAGCTTTCAAGAGGGACAGGGTACGACCCAGTACTTC.